Below are 19 T cell receptor beta chains sequenced from a single sample in a study of beta chain features in type 1 diabetes. The study, taken as a whole, reports: For Type 1 diabetes patients, all four CD4+ subsets carried TCRB CDR3s that were moderately but significantly shorter.

The authors reverse transcribed all of the isolated RNA, so sequencing captured expressed TCRB transcripts. The data were produced by immunoSEQ multiplex PCR, yet TCRdb's version contains in-frame clones alone and is incomplete. This table has about 180,000 clones, less than 9.5% appearing once. What these receptors recognize is not known. Material for sequencing was central memory CD4+ T cells from blood. The receptors here all came from a woman in her thirties or forties with type 1 diabetes.

This clone has just a few counts. The chain recombines TRBV29-1 with TRBJ2-3, with D tentatively TRBD2 (6 bases). The V and J ends lost 7 bases and 0 bases respectively, with 11 bases between them. The CDR3 covers 13 residues. Germline CDR1 and CDR2: SQVTM and ANQGSEA. In DNA, the CDR3 is TGCAGCGCGGACTATACCAGCACAGATACGCAGTATTTT. This sequence encodes CSADYTSTDTQYF.

In nucleotides, the CDR3 is TGTGCCAGCAGTCCAGGACTCTCTGGAAACACCATATATTTT. This gives the protein CASSPGLSGNTIYF. The chain links TRBV7-3 to TRBJ1-3; D remains ambiguous. The germline V gene encodes CDR1 SGHTA and CDR2 FQGTGA. This CDR3 contains 14 residues. Trimming removed 6 bases from V and 0 bases from J, with 9 bases in between.

This clone showed up just a few times. The DNA of the CDR3 is TGTGCCAGCAGTTCCCAGACAGGGTATAGCAATCAGCCCCAGCATTTT. It yields the protein CASSSQTGYSNQPQHF. The rearrangement uses TRBV28 and TRBJ1-5; 7 bases align to TRBD1. CDR3 length equals 16 residues. The V gene end was trimmed by 4 bases and the J gene end by 0 bases; junction bases not matched to a gene: 6. In germline, CDR1 is MDHEN, CDR2 SYDVKM.

This chain uses TRBV11-2 with TRBJ2-5, with 7 bases aligning to TRBD1. Trimming at V came to 5 bases and at J to 6 bases, leaving 12 bases not matched to a gene. This CDR3 region has 15 residues. Germline V gene sequence: CDR1 SGHAT, CDR2 FQNNGV. CDR3 DNA sequence: TGTGCCAGCAGCACGCTCGACAGGGTTAAGAAGACCCAGTACTTC. Protein product: CASSTLDRVKKTQYF.

This clone was detected a few times. CDR3 amino acids: CASSQDRGTNYGYTF. The CDR3 DNA sequence: TGCGCCAGCAGCCAAGACCGAGGCACTAACTATGGCTACACCTTC. V is TRBV4-3 and J is TRBJ1-2; D remains unclear. The CDR3 loop spans 15 amino acids. Trimming stripped 0 bases from V and 0 bases from J, with 8 bases between. In germline, CDR1 is LGHNA, CDR2 YSLEER.

The chain recombines TRBV2 with TRBJ1-5; TRBD1 might be the D (5 bases). CDR3 length: 13 amino acids. The germline V and J ends were trimmed by 3 bases and 7 bases, with 10 bases remaining between them. CDR1 and CDR2 from the germline V gene are SNHLY and FYNNEI. CDR3 loop: CASSDGRVQPQHF. In DNA, the CDR3 is TGTGCCAGCAGTGATGGCAGGGTCCAGCCCCAGCATTTT.

This clone was counted between two and nine times. CDR3 sequence: CASSLTSGVLNEQFF. In DNA, the CDR3 is TGTGCCAGCAGCTTAACTAGCGGGGTACTCAATGAGCAGTTCTTC. V is TRBV7-3 and J is TRBJ2-1; TRBD2 matches 8 bases. CDR3 length: 15 residues. Germline loops: CDR1 SGHTA, CDR2 FQGTGA. The J segment lost 6 bases and the V segment lost 0 bases, leaving 4 bases of the junction unmatched.

The CDR3 DNA follows: TGTGCCAGTACTGGAGGTCGTACCTATGGCTACACCTTC. Encoded protein: CASTGGRTYGYTF. The V gene is TRBV19, the J gene TRBJ1-2; D call uncertain. V was trimmed by 7 bases and J by 4 bases, leaving 13 bases between them. This CDR3 comprises 13 residues. CDR1 LNHDA and CDR2 SQIVND come from the germline V gene (reference sequence).

The chain has TRBV28 and TRBJ1-2; TRBD1 is a possible D gene (5 bases). Germline CDR1 and CDR2: MDHEN and SYDVKM. Trimming pared 4 bases from V and 8 bases from J, leaving 14 bases between. The CDR3 consists of 13 residues. CDR3 residues: CASSYDRPTGYTF. In DNA, the CDR3 is TGTGCCAGCAGTTATGACAGACCTACGGGCTACACCTTC.

This clone was recorded a few times. V usage is TRBV6-6 and J usage is TRBJ2-7, with D unclear. Germline V gives CDR1 MNHNY, CDR2 SVGAGI (reference sequence). V shed 0 bases and J shed 5 bases, with 5 bases lying between them. This CDR3 contains 12 residues. This chain's CDR3 is CASSYSDNEQYF. The CDR3 nucleotides are TGTGCCAGCAGTTACTCCGACAACGAGCAGTACTTC.

This clone appeared a few times. The V gene is TRBV5-1, the J gene TRBJ2-1, with D perhaps TRBD2 (5 bases). Germline CDR1 and CDR2: SGHRS and YFSETQ. CDR3 size: 14 residues. Trimming pared 3 bases from V and 3 bases from J, leaving 10 bases between. CDR3 region: CASSSGIGYNEQFF. As DNA, the CDR3 is TGCGCCAGCAGCTCGGGGATAGGCTACAATGAGCAGTTCTTC.

In its sample, this clone was seen a few times. The genes are TRBV19 and TRBJ2-3, with 10 bases that match TRBD2. V lost 5 bases, J lost 3 bases, and 8 bases stayed unmatched. The CDR3 consists of 16 residues. Per germline, CDR1 LNHDA and CDR2 SQIVND (reference sequence). The DNA of the CDR3 is TGTGCCAGTAGTTCCCAGCGGGGGGGCTTGACAGATACGCAGTATTTT. Protein sequence: CASSSQRGGLTDTQYF.

The genes are TRBV11-2 and TRBJ2-7; possible D gene TRBD1, 6 bases. This CDR3 is 14 amino acids long. The germline gives CDR1 SGHAT, CDR2 FQNNGV. V gave up 1 base and J gave up 3 bases, with 10 bases separating them. The CDR3 DNA is TGTGCCAGCAGCTTAGGGGACACCTACTACGAGCAGTACTTC. This codes for CASSLGDTYYEQYF.

This clone came up a few times. The chain recombines TRBV5-1 with TRBJ2-3; possible D gene TRBD2, 5 bases. This CDR3 comprises 14 residues. Between the trimmed V and J ends, which lost 5 bases and 2 bases, there was a span of 12 bases. The germline V gene encodes CDR1 SGHRS and CDR2 YFSETQ. CDR3 DNA: TGCGCCAGCAGGACTGGAGGCTCCACAGATACGCAGTATTTT. Its protein product is CASRTGGSTDTQYF.

The chain couples TRBV11-2 to TRBJ2-5; 9 bases are a match to TRBD1. V trimming: 8 bases; J trimming: 5 bases; junction bases outside the gene matches: 6. Per germline, CDR1 SGHAT and CDR2 FQNNGV. CDR3 length: 13 residues. The CDR3 is CASRDRVKETQYF. CDR3 nucleotide sequence: TGTGCCAGCCGGGACAGGGTGAAGGAGACCCAGTACTTC.

The V gene is TRBV29-1, the J gene TRBJ1-2, with D possibly TRBD1 on 6 matching bases. The CDR3 length is 14 residues. Germline loops: CDR1 SQVTM, CDR2 ANQGSEA. V was trimmed by 1 base and J by 1 base, leaving 10 bases between them. CDR3 residues: CSVEGGQVNYGYTF. As DNA, the CDR3 is TGCAGCGTTGAAGGGGGACAAGTTAACTATGGCTACACCTTC.

This clone was found a few times. The chain recombines TRBV11-2 with TRBJ2-7; D possibly corresponds to TRBD2 (6 bases). This CDR3 region has 15 residues. With 5 bases removed from V and 3 bases from J, the gap between germline ends came to 17 bases. Germline-derived CDR1 and CDR2 are SGHAT and FQNNGV. CDR3 bases: TGTGCCAGCAGCGCCCGGTTGCTAGCGAACTACGAGCAGTACTTC. It encodes CASSARLLANYEQYF.

This clone was recorded only once. The chain combines TRBV11-2 with TRBJ2-5; 16 nucleotides match TRBD2. V trimming: 5 bases; J trimming: 5 bases; junction bases outside the gene matches: 8. The CDR3 is made up of 17 amino acids. Germline lookup yields CDR1 SGHAT and CDR2 FQNNGV. The DNA for the CDR3 is TGTGCCAGCAGCAAGGGACTAGCGGGAGGGCCGGAGGAGACCCAGTACTTC. Translated: CASSKGLAGGPEETQYF.

This sequence joins TRBV7-2 and TRBJ2-7; perhaps TRBD2 as D (6 bases). The CDR3 covers 15 residues. From germline, CDR1 is SGHTA and CDR2 FQGNSA. V was pared by 1 base and J by 0 bases, with 10 bases between. CDR3 protein: CASSLGAGSSYEQYF. For the CDR3, the DNA is TGTGCCAGCAGCTTAGGTGCGGGATCCTCCTACGAGCAGTACTTC.